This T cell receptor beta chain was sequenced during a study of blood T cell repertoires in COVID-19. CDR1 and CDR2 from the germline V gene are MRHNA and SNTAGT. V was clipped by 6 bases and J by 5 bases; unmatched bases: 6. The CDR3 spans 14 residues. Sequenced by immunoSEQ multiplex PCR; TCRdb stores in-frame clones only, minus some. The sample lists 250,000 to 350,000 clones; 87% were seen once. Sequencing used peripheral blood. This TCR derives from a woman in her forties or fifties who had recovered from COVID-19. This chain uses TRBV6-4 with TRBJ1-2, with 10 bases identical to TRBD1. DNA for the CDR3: TGTGCCAGCAGGCCGGGACAGGGGATATATGGCTACACCTTC. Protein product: CASRPGQGIYGYTF.